A single sample gave rise to the 4 T cell receptor beta chains below, sequenced in a study of T cell responses to AZD1222 COVID-19 vaccine. The data were produced by immunoSEQ multiplex PCR, yet TCRdb's version contains in-frame clones alone and is incomplete. The repertoire holds around 100,000 clones, roughly 87% seen once, with about 2.5% in the top ten. This material consisted of peripheral blood, taken 28 days after the second AZD1222 dose. The origin of the receptors is an adult who received the AZD1222 COVID-19 vaccine.

The chain links TRBV6-5 to TRBJ1-1, with TRBD1 matching 9 bases. The CDR3 is made up of 14 amino acids. Germline V CDR1 and CDR2: MNHEY, SVGAGI. V shed 7 bases, J shed 4 bases, and the junction held 7 bases outside the gene matches. The CDR3 protein is CASTIQGARTEAFF. The CDR3 nucleotides are TGTGCCAGCACTATACAGGGGGCGCGCACTGAAGCTTTCTTT.

The CDR3 bases are TGTGCCAGCAGCTTAGGCGGAGGTGCAGGGGGCCGGTATGGCTACACCTTC. This sequence encodes CASSLGGGAGGRYGYTF. The rearrangement uses TRBV7-8 and TRBJ1-2, with 8 bases fitting TRBD1. CDR1 is SGHVS and CDR2 is FQNEAQ in the germline V gene. V shed 1 base and J 5 bases; nucleotides not matched to a gene: 12. The CDR3 is 17 residues long.

V gene TRBV15 combines with J gene TRBJ2-2; TRBD1 aligns across 7 bases. The CDR3 runs 16 residues. In germline, CDR1 is LNHNV, CDR2 YYDKDF (reference sequence). The V gene end was trimmed by 0 bases and the J gene end by 3 bases; junction bases not matched to a gene: 4. The CDR3 region has the DNA TGTGCCACCAGCAGAGACAGGGGGAGCTACACCGGGGAGCTGTTTTTT. Translation: CATSRDRGSYTGELFF.

The chain couples TRBV7-9 to TRBJ2-7, with D unresolved. CDR3 length equals 16 residues. Per germline, CDR1 SEHNR and CDR2 FQNEAQ (reference sequence). The V and J ends lost 4 bases and 4 bases respectively, with 20 bases between them. The CDR3 DNA reads TGTGCCAGCAGCTACCCTCTCAGTAGGGAACCTTACGAGCAGTACTTC. Translating it yields CASSYPLSREPYEQYF. The entire variable domain, with the rest obtained from reference TRBV7-9 and TRBJ2-7, is as follows: DTGVSQNPRHKITKRGQNVTFRCDPISEHNRLYWYRQTLGQGPEFLTYFQNEAQLEKSRLLSDRFSAERPKGSFSTLEIQRTEQGDSAMYLCASSYPLSREPYEQYFGPGTRLTVT.